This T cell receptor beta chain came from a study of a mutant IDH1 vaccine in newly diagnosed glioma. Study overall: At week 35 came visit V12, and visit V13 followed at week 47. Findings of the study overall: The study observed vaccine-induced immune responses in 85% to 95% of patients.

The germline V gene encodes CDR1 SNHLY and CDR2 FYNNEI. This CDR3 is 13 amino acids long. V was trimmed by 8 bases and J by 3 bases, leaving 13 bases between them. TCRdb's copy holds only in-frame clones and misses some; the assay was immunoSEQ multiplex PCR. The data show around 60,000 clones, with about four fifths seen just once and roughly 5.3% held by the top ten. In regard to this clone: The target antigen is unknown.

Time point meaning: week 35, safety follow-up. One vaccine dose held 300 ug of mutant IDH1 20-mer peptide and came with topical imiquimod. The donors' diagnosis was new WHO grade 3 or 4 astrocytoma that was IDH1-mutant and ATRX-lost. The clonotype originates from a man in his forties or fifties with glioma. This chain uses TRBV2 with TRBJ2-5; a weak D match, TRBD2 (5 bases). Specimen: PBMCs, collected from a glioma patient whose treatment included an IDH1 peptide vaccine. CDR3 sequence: CASAGGRKETQYF. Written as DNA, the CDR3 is TGTGCCAGCGCGGGTGGCAGGAAAGAGACCCAGTACTTC.